This T cell receptor (beta chain) was captured in a study of cytomegalovirus exposure and HLA in healthy donors. Study background: HLA-typed donors were the source of about 85 million unique TCRs held in an early data release. Study-wide results and caveats: The study designated roughly 150 TCR beta chains cytomegalovirus-associated. What a later analysis showed was that several of the most significant clusters appeared linked to common viral pathogens.

PCR was performed using 60 Vbeta and 13 Jbeta primers. Profiled with immunoSEQ multiplex PCR; TCRdb holds only in-frame clones, not every one. This table holds approximately 47,000 clones. Points on this clone: What it binds is unknown.

This receptor was identified in a male donor in good health and CMV-seronegative. The sequencing sample was made of PBMCs.

This chain's CDR3 is CASSLADSFSYEQYF. DNA of the CDR3: TGTGCCAGCAGCTTAGCGGACAGTTTCTCCTACGAGCAGTACTTC. V and J are TRBV7-9 and TRBJ2-7, with a tentative D call TRBD1 (6 bases). Trimming removed 0 bases from V and 0 bases from J, with 9 bases in between. This CDR3 spans 15 amino acids. In germline, CDR1 is SEHNR, CDR2 FQNEAQ (reference sequence). Combining the CDR3 with reference TRBV7-9 and TRBJ2-7 gives the whole variable domain DTGVSQNPRHKITKRGQNVTFRCDPISEHNRLYWYRQTLGQGPEFLTYFQNEAQLEKSRLLSDRFSAERPKGSFSTLEIQRTEQGDSAMYLCASSLADSFSYEQYFGPGTRLTVT.